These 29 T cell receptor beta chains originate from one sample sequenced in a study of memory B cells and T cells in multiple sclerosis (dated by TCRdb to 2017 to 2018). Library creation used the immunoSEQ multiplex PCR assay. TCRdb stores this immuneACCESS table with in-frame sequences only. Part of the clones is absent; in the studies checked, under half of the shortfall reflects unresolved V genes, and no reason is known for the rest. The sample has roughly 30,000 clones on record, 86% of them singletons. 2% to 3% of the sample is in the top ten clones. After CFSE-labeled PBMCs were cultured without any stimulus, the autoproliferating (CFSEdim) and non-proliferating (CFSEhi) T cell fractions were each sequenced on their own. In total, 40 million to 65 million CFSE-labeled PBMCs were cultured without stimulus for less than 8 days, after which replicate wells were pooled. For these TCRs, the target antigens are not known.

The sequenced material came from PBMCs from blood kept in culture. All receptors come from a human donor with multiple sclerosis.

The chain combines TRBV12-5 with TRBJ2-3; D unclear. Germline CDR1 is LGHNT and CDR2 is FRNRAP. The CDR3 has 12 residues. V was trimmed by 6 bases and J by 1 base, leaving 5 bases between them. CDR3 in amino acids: CASGDRTDTQYF. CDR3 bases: TGTGCTAGTGGGGATCGCACAGATACGCAGTATTTT.

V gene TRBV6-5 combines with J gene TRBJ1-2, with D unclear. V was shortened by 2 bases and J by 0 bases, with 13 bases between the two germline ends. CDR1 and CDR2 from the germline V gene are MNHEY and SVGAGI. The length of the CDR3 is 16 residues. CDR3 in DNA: TGTGCCAGCAGTTACCTGTCCAGAACCACTAACTATGGCTACACCTTC. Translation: CASSYLSRTTNYGYTF.

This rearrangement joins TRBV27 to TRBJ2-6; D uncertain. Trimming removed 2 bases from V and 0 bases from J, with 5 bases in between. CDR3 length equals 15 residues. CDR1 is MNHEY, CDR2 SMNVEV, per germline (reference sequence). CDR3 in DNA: TGTGCCAGCAGTTTAAGCCTCTCTGGGGCCAACGTCCTGACTTTC. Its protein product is CASSLSLSGANVLTF.

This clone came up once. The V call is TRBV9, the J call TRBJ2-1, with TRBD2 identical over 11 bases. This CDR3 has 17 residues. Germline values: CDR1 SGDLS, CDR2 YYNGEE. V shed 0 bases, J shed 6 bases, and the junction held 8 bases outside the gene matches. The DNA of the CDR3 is TGTGCCAGCAGCGTAGAGGTAGCGGGGGGGCCTGGCAATGAGCAGTTCTTC. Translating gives CASSVEVAGGPGNEQFF.

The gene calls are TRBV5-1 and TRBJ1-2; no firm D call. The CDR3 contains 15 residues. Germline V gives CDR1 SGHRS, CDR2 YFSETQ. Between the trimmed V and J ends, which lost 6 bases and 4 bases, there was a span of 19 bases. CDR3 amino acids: CASNEDKAPLYGYTF. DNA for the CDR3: TGCGCCAGCAACGAAGACAAGGCCCCTCTCTATGGCTACACCTTC.

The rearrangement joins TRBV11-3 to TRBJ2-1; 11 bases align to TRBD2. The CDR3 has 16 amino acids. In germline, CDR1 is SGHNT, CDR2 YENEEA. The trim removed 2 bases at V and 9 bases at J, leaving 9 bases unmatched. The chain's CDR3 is CASSLRTSGSGGEQFF. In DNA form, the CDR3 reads TGTGCCAGCAGCTTACGCACTAGCGGGAGCGGGGGTGAGCAGTTCTTC.

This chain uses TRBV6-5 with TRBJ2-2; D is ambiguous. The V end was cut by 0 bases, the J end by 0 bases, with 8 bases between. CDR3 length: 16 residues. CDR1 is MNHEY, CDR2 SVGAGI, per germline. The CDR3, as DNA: TGTGCCAGCAGTTACTCTGAGTTCGCGAACACCGGGGAGCTGTTTTTT. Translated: CASSYSEFANTGELFF.

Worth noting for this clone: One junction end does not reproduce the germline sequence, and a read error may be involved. The CDR3 spells CASSLEGTSGFYNEQFF. The CDR3 DNA sequence: TGTGCCAGTAGTCTAGAAGGGACTAGCGGATTTTACAATGAGCAGTTCTTC. The chain has TRBV19 and TRBJ2-1, with 11 bases lining up with TRBD2. The length of the CDR3 is 17 residues. Looked up from germline, CDR1 is LNHDA and CDR2 is SQIVND (reference sequence).

Written as DNA, the CDR3 is TGTGCCAGCAGGCCCCGTTTTCAAAACTATGGCTACACCTTC. Translating gives CASRPRFQNYGYTF. The chain uses TRBV27 and TRBJ1-2; no definite D call. V lost 6 bases and J 2 bases, leaving 13 bases between the germline ends. This CDR3 spans 14 amino acids. Germline V gene data show CDR1 as MNHEY and CDR2 as SMNVEV (reference sequence).

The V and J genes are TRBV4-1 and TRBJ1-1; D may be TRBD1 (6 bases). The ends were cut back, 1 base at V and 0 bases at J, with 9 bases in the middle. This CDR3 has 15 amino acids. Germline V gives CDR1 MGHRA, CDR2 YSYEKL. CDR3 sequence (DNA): TGCGCCAGCAGCCAAGGGGGGCAGTTGAACACTGAAGCTTTCTTT. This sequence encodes CASSQGGQLNTEAFF.

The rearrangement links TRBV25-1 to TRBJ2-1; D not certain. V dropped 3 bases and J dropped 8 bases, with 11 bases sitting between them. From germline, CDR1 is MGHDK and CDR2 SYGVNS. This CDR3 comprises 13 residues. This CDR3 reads CASSDLFLDEQFF. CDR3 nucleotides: TGTGCCAGCAGTGATTTATTCCTGGATGAGCAGTTCTTC.

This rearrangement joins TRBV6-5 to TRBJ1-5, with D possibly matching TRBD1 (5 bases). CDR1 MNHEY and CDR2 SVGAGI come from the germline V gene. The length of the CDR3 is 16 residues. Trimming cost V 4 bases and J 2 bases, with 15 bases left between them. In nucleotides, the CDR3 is TGTGCCAGCAGTTCGAAAAACTTGGGGGGCAATCAGCCCCAGCATTTT. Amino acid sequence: CASSSKNLGGNQPQHF.

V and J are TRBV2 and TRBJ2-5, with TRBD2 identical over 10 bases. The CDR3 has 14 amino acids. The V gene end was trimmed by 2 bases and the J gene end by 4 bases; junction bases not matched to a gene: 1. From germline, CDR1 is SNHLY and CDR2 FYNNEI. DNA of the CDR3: TGTGCCAGCAGTGAATTAGCGGGGGGAGAGACCCAGTACTTC. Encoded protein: CASSELAGGETQYF.

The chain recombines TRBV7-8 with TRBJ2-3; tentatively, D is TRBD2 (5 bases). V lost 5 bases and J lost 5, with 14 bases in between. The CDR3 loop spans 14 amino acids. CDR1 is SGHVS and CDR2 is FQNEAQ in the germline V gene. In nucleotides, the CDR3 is TGTGCCAGCAGCCCGCCCCCCCGGGGAGATACGCAGTATTTT. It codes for CASSPPPRGDTQYF.

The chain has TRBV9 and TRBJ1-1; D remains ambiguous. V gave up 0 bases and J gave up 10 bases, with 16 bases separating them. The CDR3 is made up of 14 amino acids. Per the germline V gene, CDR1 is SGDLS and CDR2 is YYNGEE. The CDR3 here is CASSVDPGAQSAFF. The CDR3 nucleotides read TGTGCCAGCAGCGTAGACCCGGGTGCGCAATCAGCTTTCTTT. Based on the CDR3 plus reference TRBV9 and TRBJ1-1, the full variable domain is DSGVTQTPKHLITATGQRVTLRCSPRSGDLSVYWYQQSLDQGLQFLIQYYNGEERAKGNILERFSAQQFPDLHSELNLSSLELGDSALYFCASSVDPGAQSAFFGQGTRLTVV.

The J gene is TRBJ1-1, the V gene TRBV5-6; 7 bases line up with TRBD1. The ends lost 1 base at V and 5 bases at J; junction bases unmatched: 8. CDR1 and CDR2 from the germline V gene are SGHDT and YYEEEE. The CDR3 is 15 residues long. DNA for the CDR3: TGTGCCAGCAGCTTGAACGCCGACAGGGAGACTGAAGCTTTCTTT. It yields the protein CASSLNADRETEAFF.

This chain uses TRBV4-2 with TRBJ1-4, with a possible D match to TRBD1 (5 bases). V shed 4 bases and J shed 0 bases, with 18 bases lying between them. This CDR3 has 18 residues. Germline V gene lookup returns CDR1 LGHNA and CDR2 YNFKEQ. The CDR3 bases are TGTGCCAGCAGCCCCCAGGGAGCTACAACTGCAACTAATGAAAAACTGTTTTTT. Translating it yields CASSPQGATTATNEKLFF.

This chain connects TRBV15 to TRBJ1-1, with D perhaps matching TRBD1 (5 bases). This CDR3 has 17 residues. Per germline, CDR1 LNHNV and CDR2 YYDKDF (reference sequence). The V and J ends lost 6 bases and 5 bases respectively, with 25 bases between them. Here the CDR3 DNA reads TGTGCCACCAGTAGCAGCACTAAGGGGCTACGAGAGACTGAAGCTTTCTTT. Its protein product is CATSSSTKGLRETEAFF.

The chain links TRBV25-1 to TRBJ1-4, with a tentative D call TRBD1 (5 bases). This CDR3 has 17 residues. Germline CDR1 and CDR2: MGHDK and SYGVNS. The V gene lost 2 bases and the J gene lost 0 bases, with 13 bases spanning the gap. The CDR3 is CASSEMRGPATNEKLFF. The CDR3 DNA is TGTGCCAGCAGTGAAATGAGGGGCCCTGCAACTAATGAAAAACTGTTTTTT.

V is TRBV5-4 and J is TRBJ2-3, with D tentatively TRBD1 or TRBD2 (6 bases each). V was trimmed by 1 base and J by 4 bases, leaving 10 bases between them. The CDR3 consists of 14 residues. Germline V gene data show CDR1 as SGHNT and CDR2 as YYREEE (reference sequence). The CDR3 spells CASSLNRGPDTQYF. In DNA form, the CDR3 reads TGTGCCAGCAGCTTGAATCGGGGGCCAGATACGCAGTATTTT.

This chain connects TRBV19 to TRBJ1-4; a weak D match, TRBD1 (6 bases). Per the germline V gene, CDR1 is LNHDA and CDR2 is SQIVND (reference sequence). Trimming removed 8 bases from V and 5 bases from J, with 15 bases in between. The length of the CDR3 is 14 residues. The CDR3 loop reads CASDGGLKNEKLFF. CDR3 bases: TGTGCCAGTGACGGGGGGCTGAAAAATGAAAAACTGTTTTTT.

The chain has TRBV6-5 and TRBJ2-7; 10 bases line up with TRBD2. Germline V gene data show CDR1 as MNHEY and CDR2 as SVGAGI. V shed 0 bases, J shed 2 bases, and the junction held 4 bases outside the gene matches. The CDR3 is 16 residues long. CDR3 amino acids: CASSYSVLAGTYEQYF. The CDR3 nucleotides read TGTGCCAGCAGTTACTCGGTACTAGCGGGGACCTACGAGCAGTACTTC.

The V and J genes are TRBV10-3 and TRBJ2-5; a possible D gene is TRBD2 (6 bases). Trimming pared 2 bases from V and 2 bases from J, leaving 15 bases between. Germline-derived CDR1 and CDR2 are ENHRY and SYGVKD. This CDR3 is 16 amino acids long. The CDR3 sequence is CAISEPGSAGQETQYF. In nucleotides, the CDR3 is TGTGCCATCAGTGAGCCGGGGTCGGCGGGACAAGAGACCCAGTACTTC.

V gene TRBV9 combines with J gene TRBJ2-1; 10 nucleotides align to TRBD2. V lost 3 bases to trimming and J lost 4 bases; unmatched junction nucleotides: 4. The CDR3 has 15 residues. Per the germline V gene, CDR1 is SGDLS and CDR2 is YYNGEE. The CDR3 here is CASSGNSGRYNEQFF. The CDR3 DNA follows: TGTGCCAGCAGCGGTAATAGCGGGAGGTACAATGAGCAGTTCTTC.

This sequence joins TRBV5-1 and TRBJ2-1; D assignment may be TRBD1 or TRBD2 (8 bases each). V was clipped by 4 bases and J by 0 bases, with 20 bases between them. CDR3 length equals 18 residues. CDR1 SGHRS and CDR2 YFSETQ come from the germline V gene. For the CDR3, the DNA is TGCGCCAGCAGCCGTTCAACAGGGGGACTAGGCTCCTACAATGAGCAGTTCTTC. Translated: CASSRSTGGLGSYNEQFF.

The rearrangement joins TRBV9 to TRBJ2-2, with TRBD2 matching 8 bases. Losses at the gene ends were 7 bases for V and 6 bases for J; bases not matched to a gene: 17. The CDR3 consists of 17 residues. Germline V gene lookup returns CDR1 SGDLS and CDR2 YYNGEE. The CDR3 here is CASSSGRGLVGSGELFF. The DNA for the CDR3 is TGTGCCAGCTCCAGTGGGCGGGGACTAGTGGGTTCCGGGGAGCTGTTTTTT. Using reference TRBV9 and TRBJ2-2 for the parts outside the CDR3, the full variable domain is DSGVTQTPKHLITATGQRVTLRCSPRSGDLSVYWYQQSLDQGLQFLIQYYNGEERAKGNILERFSAQQFPDLHSELNLSSLELGDSALYFCASSSGRGLVGSGELFFGEGSRLTVL.

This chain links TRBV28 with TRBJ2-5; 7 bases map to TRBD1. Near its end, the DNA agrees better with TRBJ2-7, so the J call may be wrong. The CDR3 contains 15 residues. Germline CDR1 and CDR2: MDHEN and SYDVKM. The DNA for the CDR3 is TGTGCCAGCAGTCCTGTTTACAGGGGAGACTACGAGCAGTACTTC. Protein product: CASSPVYRGDYEQYF.

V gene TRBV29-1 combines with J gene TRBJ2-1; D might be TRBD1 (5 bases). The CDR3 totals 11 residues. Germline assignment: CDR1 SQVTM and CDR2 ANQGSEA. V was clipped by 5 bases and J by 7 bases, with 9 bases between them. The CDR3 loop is CSVTQGNEQFF. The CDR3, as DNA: TGCAGCGTTACTCAGGGTAATGAGCAGTTCTTC.

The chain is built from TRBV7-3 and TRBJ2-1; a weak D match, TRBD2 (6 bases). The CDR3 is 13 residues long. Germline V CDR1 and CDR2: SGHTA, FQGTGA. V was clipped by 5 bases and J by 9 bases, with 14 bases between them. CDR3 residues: CASSLDYGGEQFF. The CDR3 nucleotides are TGTGCCAGCAGCCTCGACTACGGGGGTGAGCAGTTCTTC.